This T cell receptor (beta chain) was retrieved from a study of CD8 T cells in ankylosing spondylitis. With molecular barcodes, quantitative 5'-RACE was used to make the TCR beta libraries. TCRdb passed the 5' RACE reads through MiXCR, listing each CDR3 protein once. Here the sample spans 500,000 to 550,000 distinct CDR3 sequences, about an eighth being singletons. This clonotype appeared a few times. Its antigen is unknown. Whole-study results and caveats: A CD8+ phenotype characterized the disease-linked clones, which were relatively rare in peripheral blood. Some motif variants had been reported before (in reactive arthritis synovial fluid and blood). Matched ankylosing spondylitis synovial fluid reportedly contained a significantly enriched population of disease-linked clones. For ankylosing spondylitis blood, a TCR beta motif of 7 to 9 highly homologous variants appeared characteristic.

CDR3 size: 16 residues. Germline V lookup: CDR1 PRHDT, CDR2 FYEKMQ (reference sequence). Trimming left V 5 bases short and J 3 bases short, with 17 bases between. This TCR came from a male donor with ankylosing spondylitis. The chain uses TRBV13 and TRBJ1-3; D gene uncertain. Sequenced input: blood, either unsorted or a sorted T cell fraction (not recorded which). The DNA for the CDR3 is TGTGCCAGCAGCCCTAGTGCCGCCAGGAGTGGAAACACCATATATTTT. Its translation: CASSPSAARSGNTIYF.